These T cell receptor beta chains were read from a single sample in a study of beta chain features in type 1 diabetes. Only in-frame clones appear in the TCRdb table, and some are missing; sequencing was by immunoSEQ multiplex PCR. Of about 900,000 clones detected, roughly 17% appear once; the ten largest clones hold around 0.02%. Source material: naive CD4+ T cells from blood. The source of these receptors is a woman under 30 in good health. CDR3s include the opening cysteine and the closing phenylalanine or tryptophan. D genes are given only for firm matches. Clone size is given for some rows only: seen once, a few or many times, or a class if the clone is expanded.

clone_size: few; d_call: NA; v_call: TRBV7-2; j_call: TRBJ2-5; cdr3_nt: TGTGCCAGCAGCTTTCAGGACTCCCAAGAGACCCAGTACTTC; cdr3_aa: CASSFQDSQETQYF
clone_size: few; d_call: NA; v_call: TRBV21-1; j_call: TRBJ2-5; cdr3_nt: TGTGCCAGCAGTGCTCGGAACAGACAAGAGACCCAGTACTTC; cdr3_aa: CASSARNRQETQYF
clone_size: NA; d_call: NA; v_call: TRBV7-6; j_call: TRBJ2-6; cdr3_nt: TGTGCCAGCAGCATAGGGGGAATCTCTGGGGCCAACGTCCTGACTTTC; cdr3_aa: CASSIGGISGANVLTF
clone_size: few; d_call: NA; v_call: TRBV2; j_call: TRBJ2-7; cdr3_nt: TGTGCCAGCGAGTACAGGGCCGAGCAGTACTTC; cdr3_aa: CASEYRAEQYF
clone_size: NA; d_call: TRBD2; v_call: TRBV11-2; j_call: TRBJ2-1; cdr3_nt: TGTGCCAGCAGCCGCAATAGCGGGAATGAGCAGTTCTTC; cdr3_aa: CASSRNSGNEQFF
clone_size: NA; d_call: NA; v_call: TRBV11-2; j_call: TRBJ2-7; cdr3_nt: TGTGCCAGCAGCCCGACGTGGGGGCGGGAGCAGTACTTC; cdr3_aa: CASSPTWGREQYF
clone_size: NA; d_call: NA; v_call: TRBV28; j_call: TRBJ1-5; cdr3_nt: TGTGCCAGCAGTTTGGGTGATCGGAGTTTTCTGCATTTT; cdr3_aa: CASSLGDRSFLHF
clone_size: NA; d_call: NA; v_call: TRBV18; j_call: TRBJ1-1; cdr3_nt: TGTGCCAGCTCAAAACCCGGCGGCGAGTTATTGAACACTGAAGCTTTCTTT; cdr3_aa: CASSKPGGELLNTEAFF
clone_size: NA; d_call: TRBD2; v_call: TRBV29-1; j_call: TRBJ2-4; cdr3_nt: TGCAGCGTCACCAGCGGGAGGGTTACCAAAAACATTCAGTACTTC; cdr3_aa: CSVTSGRVTKNIQYF
clone_size: NA; d_call: NA; v_call: TRBV29-1; j_call: TRBJ1-1; cdr3_nt: TGCAGCGTTGGGACGAGGACAGACACTGAAGCTTTCTTT; cdr3_aa: CSVGTRTDTEAFF
clone_size: NA; d_call: TRBD1; v_call: TRBV14; j_call: TRBJ1-1; cdr3_nt: TGTGCCAGCAGCCAGTTACAGGGGGTCGGCACTGAAGCTTTCTTT; cdr3_aa: CASSQLQGVGTEAFF
clone_size: NA; d_call: TRBD2; v_call: TRBV6-5; j_call: TRBJ2-7; cdr3_nt: TGTGCCAGCAGCTCAAGGGAGGGTAGGTACGAGCAGTACTTC; cdr3_aa: CASSSREGRYEQYF
clone_size: few; d_call: NA; v_call: TRBV7-9; j_call: TRBJ2-7; cdr3_nt: TGTGCCAGCAGCTTGGGTCTAGCCTACGAGCAGTACTTC; cdr3_aa: CASSLGLAYEQYF
clone_size: once; d_call: NA; v_call: TRBV5-1; j_call: TRBJ1-5; cdr3_nt: TGCGCCAGCAGTCCTGTCCCCGATCAGCCCCAGCATTTT; cdr3_aa: CASSPVPDQPQHF
clone_size: few; d_call: TRBD1; v_call: TRBV6-5; j_call: TRBJ1-2; cdr3_nt: TGTGCCATCAGTAAGGGACAGGCCTATGGCTACACCTTC; cdr3_aa: CAISKGQAYGYTF
clone_size: NA; d_call: TRBD2; v_call: TRBV7-6; j_call: TRBJ2-1; cdr3_nt: TGTGCCAGCAGCTTAGCGGGGGGGTTTAGCGGAGACAATGAGCAGTTCTTC; cdr3_aa: CASSLAGGFSGDNEQFF
clone_size: NA; d_call: TRBD2; v_call: TRBV4-3; j_call: TRBJ2-3; cdr3_nt: TGCGCCAGCAGCCAGATACGACTAGCGGGCACAGATACGCAGTATTTT; cdr3_aa: CASSQIRLAGTDTQYF
clone_size: few; d_call: TRBD2; v_call: TRBV2; j_call: TRBJ2-1; cdr3_nt: TGTGCCAGCAGTGAACGCCTAGCGGGGGACAATGAGCAGTTCTTC; cdr3_aa: CASSERLAGDNEQFF
clone_size: NA; d_call: NA; v_call: TRBV18; j_call: TRBJ2-7; cdr3_nt: TGTGCCAGCTCCCCCGGACATTCCCGACGGATCGAGCAGTACTTC; cdr3_aa: CASSPGHSRRIEQYF
clone_size: NA; d_call: NA; v_call: TRBV5-1; j_call: TRBJ2-3; cdr3_nt: TGCGCCAGCAGCTCCCAGGGTGGACACACAGATACGCAGTATTTT; cdr3_aa: CASSSQGGHTDTQYF
clone_size: NA; d_call: NA; v_call: TRBV18; j_call: TRBJ1-1; cdr3_nt: TGTGCCAGCTCACCCACCGCAGGCCGGGAGAACACTGAAGCTTTCTTT; cdr3_aa: CASSPTAGRENTEAFF
clone_size: few; d_call: TRBD1; v_call: TRBV2; j_call: TRBJ1-1; cdr3_nt: TGTGCCAGCACCACCGGGACAGGGGGGTACACTGAAGCTTTCTTT; cdr3_aa: CASTTGTGGYTEAFF
clone_size: few; d_call: NA; v_call: TRBV7-7; j_call: TRBJ2-5; cdr3_nt: TGTGCTAGCAGCCGAAGACGGGGAGAGACCCAGTACTTC; cdr3_aa: CASSRRRGETQYF
clone_size: few; d_call: TRBD1; v_call: TRBV7-8; j_call: TRBJ2-7; cdr3_nt: TGTGCCAGCAGCTCACCCGGGACAGGGAGGTACGAGCAGTACTTC; cdr3_aa: CASSSPGTGRYEQYF
clone_size: few; d_call: NA; v_call: TRBV29-1; j_call: TRBJ2-3; cdr3_nt: TGCAGCGTCTCTGGGGCAGGGGCATTAGATACGCAGTATTTT; cdr3_aa: CSVSGAGALDTQYF
clone_size: few; d_call: NA; v_call: TRBV5-6; j_call: TRBJ2-5; cdr3_nt: TGTGCCAGCAGCTTTCCAAAGGGGGAAGAGACCCAGTACTTC; cdr3_aa: CASSFPKGEETQYF
clone_size: few; d_call: NA; v_call: TRBV5-1; j_call: TRBJ2-3; cdr3_nt: TGCGCCAGCAGACGCACAGATACGCAGTATTTT; cdr3_aa: CASRRTDTQYF
clone_size: few; d_call: TRBD2; v_call: TRBV7-2; j_call: TRBJ2-1; cdr3_nt: TGTGCCAGCAGCCCTAGCGGGAGCTCCTACAATGAGCAGTTCTTC; cdr3_aa: CASSPSGSSYNEQFF
clone_size: NA; d_call: NA; v_call: TRBV10-3; j_call: TRBJ2-7; cdr3_nt: TGTGCCATCAGTGAGGTTAGCAACGAGCAGTACTTC; cdr3_aa: CAISEVSNEQYF
clone_size: NA; d_call: TRBD1; v_call: TRBV10-3; j_call: TRBJ2-1; cdr3_nt: TGTGCCTCCCGGACCGGGGACAGAGCCTACAATGAGCAGTTCTTC; cdr3_aa: CASRTGDRAYNEQFF
clone_size: few; d_call: TRBD1; v_call: TRBV6-5; j_call: TRBJ2-3; cdr3_nt: TGTGCCAGCAGTAGGGACAGGGGGTCAGATACGCAGTATTTT; cdr3_aa: CASSRDRGSDTQYF
clone_size: NA; d_call: TRBD1; v_call: TRBV15; j_call: TRBJ1-5; cdr3_nt: TGTGCCACCAGGGACAGGGGCGATCAGCCCCAGCATTTT; cdr3_aa: CATRDRGDQPQHF